This T cell receptor beta chain was sequenced for a study of Ad26.COV2.S vaccination and SARS-CoV-2 variants. Study-level results: Possible underestimation of total T cell responses by the TCR breadth and depth analyses was noted.

CDR3 length: 15 residues. Trimming left V 4 bases short and J 1 base short, with 13 bases between. Germline assignment: CDR1 SGHVS and CDR2 FQNEAQ. As regards this clone: Its specificity is not known.

Sequenced by immunoSEQ multiplex PCR; TCRdb stores in-frame clones only, minus some. In the table there are about 500,000 clones, 89% of which are singletons. As to treatment: about 20 received Ad26.COV2.S at low or high dose, single or two shots; about 5 received placebo; per-sample allocation not given. The samples were gathered on day 63 after the first injection of vaccine or placebo. Here the sequenced sample was peripheral blood, taken in a trial of Ad26.COV2.S vaccine versus placebo. The gene calls are TRBV7-8 and TRBJ1-1; the D gene is possibly TRBD1 (5 bases). The clonotype comes from a person aged 18-65 years who received the Ad26.COV2.S COVID-19 vaccine or a placebo. CDR3 residues: CASSSGPGENTEAFF. The DNA for the CDR3 is TGTGCCAGCAGCTCGGGGCCAGGCGAGAACACTGAAGCTTTCTTT.